The subject of this entry is one T cell receptor (beta chain). Its target is not known. This entry comes from a study of identical twins. The study's findings and limits: The degree of excess twin sharing was weaker in beta out-of-frame sequences. Invariant MAIT and iNKT cells may have partly biased zero-insertion analyses.

cDNA carried unique molecular identifiers, and a universal primer site was added by template switching. One entry per CDR3 protein results from TCRdb running MiXCR on the 5' RACE reads. The table records roughly 490,000 distinct CDR3 sequences, 13% to 15% of them present only once. These data were also filed under a second study, of yellow fever vaccine responses in identical twins.

Sequencing was performed on CD4+ T cells sorted from blood. The TCR originated in a woman between 18 and 30 years old in good health.

The chain's CDR3 is CSAREGASYNEQFF. CDR3 bases: TGCAGTGCTAGGGAGGGGGCCTCCTACAATGAGCAGTTCTTC. The chain joins TRBV20-1 to TRBJ2-1, with D tentatively TRBD1 (7 bases). Germline assignment: CDR1 DFQATT and CDR2 SNEGSKA (reference sequence). V lost 3 bases, J lost 0 bases, and 9 bases lay in between. The CDR3 contains 14 residues.